Many counts were recorded for the clone carrying this T cell receptor (beta chain). Its specificity is not known. This sample stems from a study of metastatic and nonmetastatic thyroid tumors. Across the study: Patients with malignant and benign thyroid disease provided blood and tumor or nodule tissue, whose repertoires were compared.

Points from the study as a whole: According to reports, the diversity of TCR beta was significantly higher in malignant thyroid tumors than in benign nodules, and this held in both blood and tumor samples.

Per the study methods: Clinicopathological groups supplied CDR3 differences that were used to build a distant-metastasis classifier for papillary thyroid cancer. From the PCR reads, TCRdb re-called clones with MiXCR. None of the V and J calls come from the authors' own analysis; TCRdb made them. The sample has 60,000 to 75,000 clones; approximately 4.1% are singletons. No treatment of any kind had been given to any patient before thyroid surgery. V shed 1 base and J shed 3 bases, with 13 bases lying between them. CDR3 length: 15 residues. Germline CDR1 LNHDA, CDR2 SQIVND (reference sequence). The chain combines TRBV19 with TRBJ2-7, with D tentatively TRBD2 (6 bases). The source material was blood. The origin of this receptor is a female donor with papillary thyroid cancer or a benign thyroid nodule (not recorded which). Some clones in this sample may be carry-over from other donors' samples. CDR3 residues: CASSIGGDSYYEQYF. The DNA of the CDR3 is TGTGCCAGTAGTATAGGCGGGGACTCGTACTACGAGCAGTACTTC.